Sequencing of this T cell receptor beta chain was carried out in a study of CD8+CD57+ T cells in acquired aplastic anemia. The wider study: When averaged, DNA from sorted CD4+ and CD8+ cells came to 3.2 ug.

Germline V gene data show CDR1 as SEHNR and CDR2 as FQNEAQ (reference sequence). There are 14 residues in the CDR3. Whoever was chosen for sequencing had shown CD8+CD57+ cell expansion by flow cytometry. Study results and caveats: Researchers reported that CD8+ Simpson's diversity was not significantly different in patients versus controls. A set of about 28 CD8+ CDR3 sequences was shared between patients and controls, and these sequences appeared highly expressed in patients.

Genomic DNA acted as the template from which TCR beta VDJ combination and CDR3 sequence profiling were carried out. TCRdb redid the calling of the reads with MiXCR, one entry per CDR3 protein. The sample gives 260,000 or so distinct CDR3 sequences, about 80% of which show up once; roughly two fifths is in the top ten. Concerning this clonotype: Its specificity is unknown. The germline gene is not matched at one end of the junction; a read error may be the cause.

The clonotype comes from a human donor with aplastic anemia. The chain links TRBV7-9 to TRBJ2-7; 8 bases line up with TRBD2. The sequencing input was sorted CD4+, CD8+, or CD8+CD57+ T cells (not recorded which) from PBMCs. The CDR3: CASSLPKRGYYNEF. The CDR3 region has the DNA TGTGCCAGCAGCTTACCGAAGCGGGGGTACTACAATGAGTTC. The full variable domain, with the rest looked up from reference TRBV7-9 and TRBJ2-7, is DTGVSQNPRHKITKRGQNVTFRCDPISEHNRLYWYRQTLGQGPEFLTYFQNEAQLEKSRLLSDRFSAERPKGSFSTLEIQRTEQGDSAMYLCASSLPKRGYYNEFGPGTRLTVT.